These 16 T cell receptor beta chains share one sample of origin, sequenced in a study of T cells after somatic rescue of genetic block. Using immunoSEQ multiplex PCR, the repertoire was profiled, and TCRdb retains in-frame clones only, with some absent. The table has under 150,000 clones, just over 90% seen once. Source material: peripheral blood mononuclear cells (PBMCs). These receptors were obtained from a woman younger than 30.

This clone was found a few times. The genes are TRBV5-1 and TRBJ1-1, with no clear D. This CDR3 is built from 13 residues. Germline-derived CDR1 and CDR2 are SGHRS and YFSETQ. Trimming stripped 5 bases from V and 0 bases from J, with 8 bases between. The chain's CDR3 is CASRGDMNTEAFF. CDR3 bases: TGCGCCAGCAGAGGTGATATGAACACTGAAGCTTTCTTT.

This chain links TRBV18 with TRBJ1-1; no definite D call. This CDR3 comprises 13 residues. In germline, CDR1 is KGHSH, CDR2 LQKENI. Trimming pared 2 bases from V and 4 bases from J, leaving 8 bases between. CDR3 in DNA: TGTGCCAGCTCACCAGGCGAGAGCACTGAAGCTTTCTTT. As protein: CASSPGESTEAFF.

The CDR3 DNA reads TGTGCCAGCGGGGGAGGGGAGAAGACTGAAGCTTTCTTT. Its translation is CASGGGEKTEAFF. The chain employs TRBV28 and TRBJ1-1, with D possibly TRBD1 on 5 matching bases. Trimming left V 8 bases short and J 5 bases short, with 15 bases between. This CDR3 contains 13 residues. The V gene's germline CDR1 is MDHEN and CDR2 SYDVKM.

For the CDR3, the DNA is TGTGCCAGCAGCCCAGGTCATGGGCGGGGGCCGACTAACACCGGGGAGCTGTTTTTT. This codes for CASSPGHGRGPTNTGELFF. The J gene is TRBJ2-2, the V gene TRBV7-9, with D possibly TRBD2 on 7 matching bases. Germline V gene sequence: CDR1 SEHNR, CDR2 FQNEAQ (reference sequence). The CDR3 has 19 residues. The V end was cut by 5 bases, the J end by 2 bases, with 24 bases between.

The genes are TRBV18 and TRBJ1-1, with D perhaps matching TRBD1 (5 bases). Germline values: CDR1 KGHSH, CDR2 LQKENI. This CDR3 spans 16 amino acids. V lost 3 bases to trimming and J lost 7 bases, with 21 bases between them. For the CDR3, the DNA is TGTGCCAGCTCACCCGGACTGGTCCGGGACTCAATTGAAGCTTTCTTT. As protein: CASSPGLVRDSIEAFF.

The J gene is TRBJ2-1, the V gene TRBV19; 11 nucleotides line up with TRBD1. The trim removed 0 bases at V and 6 bases at J, leaving 7 bases unmatched. Germline-derived CDR1 and CDR2 are LNHDA and SQIVND (reference sequence). This CDR3 comprises 17 residues. As DNA, the CDR3 is TGTGCCAGTAGTATAGATGTGCAGGACAGGGGGCGCAATGAGCAGTTCTTC. Protein product: CASSIDVQDRGRNEQFF.

The gene calls are TRBV5-1 and TRBJ1-6; D is perhaps TRBD1 (6 bases). Per the germline V gene, CDR1 is SGHRS and CDR2 is YFSETQ. CDR3 length: 17 amino acids. V shed 2 bases and J shed 10 bases, with 22 bases lying between them. CDR3 loop: CASSLSIVKDRGSPLHF. The CDR3 region has the DNA TGCGCCAGCAGCTTAAGTATAGTCAAGGACAGAGGATCACCCCTCCACTTT.

This chain links TRBV5-6 with TRBJ2-1; D call uncertain. The germline CDR1 and CDR2 sequences are SGHDT and YYEEEE. V lost 4 bases and J lost 5, with 22 bases in between. The length of the CDR3 is 17 residues. DNA of the CDR3: TGTGCCAGCAGCAAAGAGACACTACGCTACATAGACAATGAGCAGTTCTTC. This sequence encodes CASSKETLRYIDNEQFF.

The chain joins TRBV10-3 to TRBJ1-2; the D gene is possibly TRBD1 (5 bases). The CDR3 covers 13 residues. The V gene lost 0 bases and the J gene lost 8 bases, with 10 bases spanning the gap. Germline V gene lookup returns CDR1 ENHRY and CDR2 SYGVKD. Here the CDR3 DNA reads TGTGCCATCAGTGAGTCGAAGGAGGGGGGCTACACCTTC. This codes for CAISESKEGGYTF.

The chain has TRBV5-1 and TRBJ2-5; 7 bases fit TRBD2. The J call may not be correct, given that the DNA end is closer to TRBJ2-7. CDR1 and CDR2 (germline): SGHRS, YFSETQ. There are 13 residues in the CDR3. CDR3 DNA: TGCGCCAGCAGCCCCGGGGGGTTGCACGAGCAGTACTTC. Its protein product is CASSPGGLHEQYF.

The chain carries TRBV5-1 and TRBJ2-1, with unresolved D. Germline V lookup: CDR1 SGHRS, CDR2 YFSETQ. This CDR3 has 16 residues. The V end lost 3 bases, the J end lost 2 bases, and 15 bases lay between the germline ends. The CDR3 loop is CASSSVVPVAYNEQFF. The DNA of the CDR3 is TGCGCCAGCAGCTCCGTAGTACCTGTTGCCTACAATGAGCAGTTCTTC. Together with reference TRBV5-1 and TRBJ2-1, the CDR3 gives the full variable domain: KAGVTQTPRYLIKTRGQQVTLSCSPISGHRSVSWYQQTPGQGLQFLFEYFSETQRNKGNFPGRFSGRQFSNSRSEMNVSTLELGDSALYLCASSSVVPVAYNEQFFGPGTRLTVL.

This clone occurred a few times. This rearrangement joins TRBV7-9 to TRBJ1-2, with no clear D. The germline V and J ends were trimmed by 5 bases and 3 bases, with 13 bases remaining between them. This CDR3 comprises 14 residues. From germline, CDR1 is SEHNR and CDR2 FQNEAQ (reference sequence). The CDR3 loop is CASSAQEGYYGYTF. The CDR3 coding sequence is TGTGCCAGCAGCGCGCAGGAGGGTTACTATGGCTACACCTTC.

The chain recombines TRBV19 with TRBJ1-6, with no clear D. The V and J ends lost 5 bases and 6 bases respectively, with 8 bases between them. The CDR3 covers 13 residues. CDR1 is LNHDA and CDR2 is SQIVND in the germline V gene (reference sequence). For the CDR3, the DNA is TGTGCCAGTAGTGGCGGGTTTAATTCACCCCTCCACTTT. Translated: CASSGGFNSPLHF.

CDR3 sequence: CASSADMWGATQYF. DNA of the CDR3: TGTGCCAGTAGTGCCGACATGTGGGGTGCGACCCAGTACTTC. The chain is built from TRBV19 and TRBJ2-5; D not certain. V lost 5 bases and J 7 bases, leaving 17 bases between the germline ends. Germline V gene data show CDR1 as LNHDA and CDR2 as SQIVND (reference sequence). The CDR3 has 14 residues.

The rearrangement joins TRBV5-1 to TRBJ2-5; 8 bases are shared with TRBD2. Unmatched junction bases numbered 2, after V lost 2 bases and J lost 2 bases. Germline V gene data show CDR1 as SGHRS and CDR2 as YFSETQ. CDR3 size: 14 residues. The CDR3 DNA reads as TGCGCCAGCAGCTTTGCTAGCGGGCAAGAGACCCAGTACTTC. Residues: CASSFASGQETQYF.

The V call is TRBV5-1, the J call TRBJ2-2; D may be TRBD2 (5 bases). CDR3 length: 14 amino acids. Trimming took off 6 bases at V and 2 bases at J, with 11 bases between the two ends. Germline V lookup: CDR1 SGHRS, CDR2 YFSETQ. The chain's CDR3 is CASKGDTNTGELFF. For the CDR3, the DNA is TGCGCCAGCAAGGGAGATACAAACACCGGGGAGCTGTTTTTT.